This TCR beta chain was profiled in a study of blood T cell repertoires in COVID-19. Study summary: From T cells, B-cell-depleted T cells, or PBMCs came the material, which was cDNA or gDNA.

The repertoire was sequenced with immunoSEQ multiplex PCR; TCRdb's copy has only in-frame clones and lacks some. Of 90,000 to 150,000 clones listed, roughly nine tenths are singletons. This CDR3 is built from 15 residues. CDR1 is MGHRA, CDR2 YSYEKL, per germline. V lost 3 bases, J lost 4 bases, and 13 bases lay in between. The V and J genes are TRBV4-1 and TRBJ1-5; a possible D gene is TRBD1 (6 bases). The sequenced sample consisted of peripheral blood. The TCR sequence derives from a man between 65 and 85 years old with active or convalescent COVID-19. DNA for the CDR3: TGCGCCAGCAGCCAGGGCCGGGACAAAAATCAGCCCCAGCATTTT. It translates to CASSQGRDKNQPQHF.